These 22 T cell receptor beta chains came from one sample sequenced in a study of T cells in Graves' hyperthyroidism and ophthalmopathy. Regions amplified from RNA transcripts were the TCR beta CDR3 regions. Primed by the HTBI set, a first-round RT-PCR was run on the TCR CDR3. TCRdb re-called the multiplex PCR reads with MiXCR, one entry per CDR3 protein. The data contain roughly 420,000 distinct CDR3 sequences, more than 15% of them seen just once; the ten biggest clones take up roughly 7.4%. Sample: blood. The receptors shown here come from a woman in her late teens or twenties with Graves' hyperthyroidism.

This clonotype was seen ten or more times. The chain employs TRBV4-2 and TRBJ2-7; maybe TRBD1 (6 bases). This CDR3 has 15 residues. The V end was cut by 0 bases, the J end by 4 bases, with 13 bases between. Germline assignment: CDR1 LGHNA and CDR2 YNFKEQ. The CDR3 sequence is CASSQDLDRGYEQYF. The CDR3 DNA reads as TGTGCCAGCAGCCAAGATCTGGACAGAGGATACGAGCAGTACTTC.

This clonotype was counted ten times or more. This chain links TRBV6-6 with TRBJ1-3; no firm D call. This CDR3 has 18 amino acids. The V end lost 2 bases, the J end lost 2 bases, and 19 bases lay between the germline ends. CDR1 MNHNY and CDR2 SVGAGI come from the germline V gene (reference sequence). The CDR3 DNA sequence: TGTGCCAGCAGTTACCCTCTCGTCGAACGGAGGCCTGGAAACACCATATATTTT. Translated: CASSYPLVERRPGNTIYF.

This clonotype was found many times. This sequence joins TRBV7-6 and TRBJ2-7; tentative D call: TRBD2 (6 bases). Germline V gene data show CDR1 as SGHVS and CDR2 as FNYEAQ. Between the trimmed V and J ends, which lost 5 bases and 0 bases, there was a span of 11 bases. This CDR3 has 14 residues. The CDR3 spells CASSPFGGSYEQYF. The CDR3 DNA reads TGTGCCAGCAGCCCGTTCGGGGGCTCCTACGAGCAGTACTTC.

This clonotype was seen repeatedly, ten times or more. V gene TRBV5-5 combines with J gene TRBJ2-5; tentative D call: TRBD2 (6 bases). The V and J ends lost 4 bases and 2 bases respectively, with 15 bases between them. This CDR3 region has 15 residues. Germline V gene data show CDR1 as SGHKS and CDR2 as YYEKEE (reference sequence). In nucleotides, the CDR3 is TGTGCCAGCAGCCTCCGTACCGGGGGTCAAGAGACCCAGTACTTC. This sequence encodes CASSLRTGGQETQYF.

This clonotype was observed at least ten times. The chain links TRBV6-2 or TRBV6-3 to TRBJ2-3; 11 bases match TRBD1. Germline trimming cut 0 bases from V and 0 bases from J; bases unmatched to any gene: 8. Looked up from germline, CDR1 is MNHEY and CDR2 is SVGEGT. This CDR3 has 19 amino acids. CDR3 DNA sequence: TGTGCCAGCAGTTACTCATCCCTGGACAGGGGGCTTAGCACAGATACGCAGTATTTT. Residues: CASSYSSLDRGLSTDTQYF.

There are many counts of this clonotype. The chain uses TRBV30 and TRBJ1-2; possible D gene TRBD1, 6 bases. CDR3 size: 13 residues. V was pared by 2 bases and J by 2 bases, with 9 bases between. Per germline, CDR1 GTSNPN and CDR2 SVGIG (reference sequence). CDR3 region: CAWSYRENYGYTF. The CDR3 nucleotides read TGTGCCTGGAGTTACAGGGAAAACTATGGCTACACCTTC.

This clonotype was recorded a few times. The chain links TRBV27 to TRBJ2-7; D is unresolved. V dropped 2 bases and J dropped 6 bases, with 11 bases sitting between them. The germline V gene encodes CDR1 MNHEY and CDR2 SMNVEV (reference sequence). This CDR3 contains 13 residues. The DNA of the CDR3 is TGTGCCAGCAGTTTAACCCGGTCCGCCGAGCAGTACTTC. This encodes CASSLTRSAEQYF.

This clonotype has a count of ten or more. The rearrangement joins TRBV30 to TRBJ1-2; weak D call: TRBD1 (6 bases). This CDR3 is 11 amino acids long. Germline CDR1 GTSNPN, CDR2 SVGIG (reference sequence). The DNA for the CDR3 is TGTGCTTGCCAGGGGTTATATGGCTACACCTTC. This sequence encodes CACQGLYGYTF.

The table lists this clonotype with many counts. The chain recombines TRBV20-1 with TRBJ1-2; D uncertain. The germline V gene encodes CDR1 DFQATT and CDR2 SNEGSKA (reference sequence). CDR3 length equals 13 residues. V gave up 2 bases and J gave up 4 bases, with 11 bases separating them. As DNA, the CDR3 is TGCAGTGCTAGACGGACGGCCGGCTATGGCTACACCTTC. This translates into CSARRTAGYGYTF.

This clonotype has just a few counts. A much bigger clone sits one base away, suggesting this may be a read error. V is TRBV12-3 or TRBV12-4 and J is TRBJ2-2, with 7 bases aligning to TRBD2. CDR3 length equals 14 residues. The CDR3 loop is CTSSLAGGTGELFF. The CDR3 region has the DNA TGTACCAGCAGTTTAGCGGGTGGAACCGGGGAGCTGTTTTTT.

This clonotype was found many times. This rearrangement joins TRBV20-1 to TRBJ2-5, with D possibly TRBD2 on 5 matching bases. This CDR3 contains 12 residues. Trimming stripped 6 bases from V and 2 bases from J, with 10 bases between. Per germline, CDR1 DFQATT and CDR2 SNEGSKA (reference sequence). The CDR3 nucleotides read TGCAGTGCCGGGATATTACAAGAGACCCAGTACTTC. As protein: CSAGILQETQYF.

A note on this clonotype: A single base separates this from a much larger clone, so it may be a read error. The rearrangement joins TRBV9 to TRBJ1-2; D not certain. Germline CDR1 is SGDLS and CDR2 is YYNGEE. The CDR3 runs to 11 residues. The V and J ends lost 0 bases and 8 bases respectively, with 5 bases between them. CDR3 bases: TGTGCCAGCAGCGTAGATAAAGGCTACACCTTC. Its protein product is CASSVDKGYTF.

This clonotype was counted a few times. V and J are TRBV20-1 and TRBJ2-5; 9 nucleotides align to TRBD2. Germline CDR1 reads DFQATT; CDR2 reads SNEGSKA (reference sequence). This CDR3 region has 15 residues. The ends lost 3 bases at V and 0 bases at J; junction bases unmatched: 5. In DNA, the CDR3 is TGCAGTGCTAGTACAGCGGGAGGCTACCAAGAGACCCAGTACTTC. Translated: CSASTAGGYQETQYF.

Remarks on this clonotype: Given a much more abundant clone one base away, this may be a read error. CDR3 in DNA: TGTGCCAGCAGCCCGAAGCGGGGGACAGCGCAGTTCTTC. This encodes CASSPKRGTAQFF. This chain connects TRBV7-3 to TRBJ2-1, with D possibly TRBD2 on 8 matching bases. Per germline, CDR1 SGHTA and CDR2 FQGTGA. V was pared by 5 bases and J by 12 bases, with 17 bases between. The CDR3 spans 13 residues.

This clonotype was seen repeatedly, ten times or more. J is TRBJ2-3 and V is TRBV5-1, with 7 bases aligning to TRBD1. Germline V gives CDR1 SGHRS, CDR2 YFSETQ. V dropped 6 bases and J dropped 1; count of bases not matched to a gene: 8. The CDR3 has 15 amino acids. CDR3 sequence: CASTRQGGGTDTQYF. CDR3 coding DNA: TGCGCCAGCACCCGACAGGGTGGGGGCACAGATACGCAGTATTTT.

V and J are TRBV12-3 or TRBV12-4 and TRBJ2-5; 9 nucleotides match TRBD1. Trimming took 6 bases from V and 4 from J; bases not matched to a gene: 15. The CDR3 is made up of 17 amino acids. CDR3 residues: CASSPTGGGMGRETQYF. CDR3 DNA: TGTGCCAGCAGCCCAACAGGGGGCGGGATGGGAAGAGAGACCCAGTACTTC.

The chain is built from TRBV6-2 or TRBV6-3 and TRBJ2-4; D remains ambiguous. Trimming pared 8 bases from V and 8 bases from J, leaving 16 bases between. This CDR3 spans 13 amino acids. Germline assignment: CDR1 MNHEY and CDR2 SVGEGT. DNA for the CDR3: TGTGCCAGCTTCGGGCTACCTGGGGACATTCAGTACTTC. Translated: CASFGLPGDIQYF.

This clonotype has at least ten counts. The V and J genes are TRBV7-2 and TRBJ2-3; 9 bases line up with TRBD1. The CDR3 loop spans 15 amino acids. V gave up 5 bases and J gave up 1 base; unmatched junction bases: 4. In germline, CDR1 is SGHTA, CDR2 FQGNSA. The CDR3 protein is CASSPWDRGTDTQYF. The CDR3 DNA reads TGTGCCAGCAGCCCGTGGGACAGGGGCACAGATACGCAGTATTTT.

Ten or more counts support this clonotype. The chain employs TRBV11-3 and TRBJ2-1; 9 bases agree with TRBD2. Germline loops: CDR1 SGHNT, CDR2 YENEEA. CDR3 length equals 20 residues. V was clipped by 5 bases and J by 2 bases; unmatched bases: 19. CDR3 amino acids: CASSRGVAGDSLSPYNEQFF. DNA for the CDR3: TGTGCCAGCAGCCGGGGGGTAGCGGGGGATTCCCTTTCCCCCTACAATGAGCAGTTCTTC.

This clonotype was seen repeatedly, ten times or more. The chain links TRBV6-1 to TRBJ1-2; TRBD1 matches 7 bases. With V trimmed by 0 bases and J by 3 bases, 1 base remained unmatched. The V gene's germline CDR1 is MNHNS and CDR2 SASEGT. The CDR3 length is 14 residues. CDR3 nucleotides: TGTGCCAGCAGTGAAGCAGGGGGCGACTATGGCTACACCTTC. It encodes CASSEAGGDYGYTF.

This clonotype was recorded at least ten times. The chain uses TRBV7-3 and TRBJ2-1, with a possible D match to TRBD2 (6 bases). Germline V gene lookup returns CDR1 SGHTA and CDR2 FQGTGA. The CDR3 covers 15 residues. V lost 1 base, J lost 2 bases, and 9 bases lay in between. CDR3 bases: TGTGCCAGCAGCTTAAGATGGACTACCTACAATGAGCAGTTCTTC. It specifies CASSLRWTTYNEQFF.

This clonotype was detected many times. The rearrangement joins TRBV4-1 to TRBJ2-7; weak D call: TRBD2 (5 bases). V was pared by 1 base and J by 2 bases, with 15 bases between. The CDR3 totals 16 residues. Germline CDR1 MGHRA, CDR2 YSYEKL. The CDR3 DNA follows: TGCGCCAGCAGCCAAGGGATCGGGGTAAGCGCCTACGAGCAGTACTTC. As protein: CASSQGIGVSAYEQYF.